Shown below are 27 T cell receptor beta chains from a single sample sequenced in a study of early T cells in non-severe SARS-CoV-2 infection. TCRdb independently ran MiXCR on the 5' RACE reads; one entry per CDR3 protein. The table lists tens of thousands of distinct CDR3 sequences, 4.5% to 7% of them singletons. The sample consisted of whole blood, taken at baseline. The receptors stem from an adult who was a healthcare worker with PCR-confirmed SARS-CoV-2 infection or an uninfected control (not recorded which).

The chain combines TRBV4-1 with TRBJ2-2, with 10 bases fitting TRBD2. V was clipped by 4 bases and J by 3 bases; unmatched bases: 2. The germline V gene encodes CDR1 MGHRA and CDR2 YSYEKL. CDR3 size: 15 residues. The CDR3 is CASSRAGGDTGELFF. CDR3 in DNA: TGCGCCAGCAGCCGAGCGGGAGGGGACACCGGGGAGCTGTTTTTT.

This clonotype occurred a few times. The chain uses TRBV2 and TRBJ2-2, with D uncertain. CDR3 length: 15 residues. V was cut by 6 bases and J by 3 bases, with 14 bases left in between. Germline values: CDR1 SNHLY, CDR2 FYNNEI. This CDR3 reads CASRRKVLDTGELFF. CDR3 coding DNA: TGTGCCAGCAGGAGGAAGGTGCTCGACACCGGGGAGCTGTTTTTT.

In its sample, this clonotype was seen many times. The chain links TRBV19 to TRBJ2-2; no clear D. The CDR3 has 15 amino acids. Germline V gives CDR1 LNHDA, CDR2 SQIVND (reference sequence). The V gene lost 8 bases and the J gene lost 8 bases, with 21 bases spanning the gap. This CDR3 is CASLPQTRLGGELFF. The CDR3 DNA reads as TGTGCCAGTCTGCCCCAAACAAGACTGGGAGGGGAGCTGTTTTTT.

This clonotype has a handful of counts. The V gene is TRBV7-2, the J gene TRBJ2-3, with no clear D. The germline gives CDR1 SGHTA, CDR2 FQGNSA. Trimming cost V 7 bases and J 0 bases, with 8 bases left between them. The CDR3 runs to 13 residues. The CDR3 loop is CASTPTSTDTQYF. The CDR3 DNA reads as TGTGCCAGCACACCTACCAGCACAGATACGCAGTATTTT.

This clonotype was picked up many times. The rearrangement uses TRBV12-5 and TRBJ1-1; TRBD1 might be the D (5 bases). The CDR3 is 14 amino acids. Germline CDR1 reads LGHNT; CDR2 reads FRNRAP. With 3 bases removed from V and 5 bases from J, the gap between germline ends came to 13 bases. The CDR3 here is CASGFLGGETEAFF. Here the CDR3 DNA reads TGTGCTAGTGGTTTTTTGGGGGGAGAGACTGAAGCTTTCTTT.

This clonotype was picked up a small number of times. This chain joins TRBV15 and TRBJ2-2, with 9 bases identical to TRBD2. This CDR3 has 16 residues. Germline V lookup: CDR1 LNHNV, CDR2 YYDKDF (reference sequence). Trimming removed 0 bases from V and 3 bases from J; junction bases left unmatched: 2. This chain's CDR3 is CATSREGLADTGELFF. CDR3 nucleotides: TGTGCCACCAGCAGAGAGGGACTAGCAGACACCGGGGAGCTGTTTTTT.

This clonotype was detected many times. The chain uses TRBV1 and TRBJ2-1. TRBV1 is recorded as a pseudogene. The CDR3 is 9 amino acids. CDR3 sequence (DNA): TGCACCGGGGACAATGAGCAGTTCTTC. Its protein is CTGDNEQFF.

This clonotype was seen a few times. The chain employs TRBV10-3 and TRBJ2-7; D not resolved. CDR3 size: 8 residues. Germline V gene data show CDR1 as ENHRY and CDR2 as SYGVKD. V dropped 2 bases and J dropped 10 bases, with 0 bases sitting between them. CDR3 nucleotide sequence: TGTGCCATCAGTGAGCAGTACTTC. Translated, it gives CAISEQYF.

This clonotype was seen ten or more times. The chain joins TRBV12-3 or TRBV12-4 to TRBJ2-7; weak D call: TRBD2 (6 bases). Trimming stripped 3 bases from V and 9 bases from J, with 21 bases between. This CDR3 spans 15 amino acids. The CDR3 nucleotides are TGTGCCAGCAGTTTCTTTGCGGGATCTTCCCTCGGGCAGTACTTC. Protein sequence: CASSFFAGSSLGQYF.

This clonotype was detected many times. The chain combines TRBV5-5 with TRBJ1-4; no definite D call. V was clipped by 1 base and J by 10 bases, with 26 bases between them. The germline CDR1 and CDR2 sequences are SGHKS and YYEKEE (reference sequence). This CDR3 has 18 residues. The chain's CDR3 is CASSLSGQRFREGRKLFF. The CDR3 DNA sequence: TGTGCCAGCAGCTTGTCTGGGCAGAGATTCCGGGAGGGAAGAAAACTGTTTTTT. The variable domain in full, with the rest retrieved from reference TRBV5-5 and TRBJ1-4, is DAGVTQSPTHLIKTRGQQVTLRCSPISGHKSVSWYQQVLGQGPQFIFQYYEKEERGRGNFPDRFSARQFPNYSSELNVNALLLGDSALYLCASSLSGQRFREGRKLFFGSGTQLSVL.

This clonotype came up many times. The V gene is TRBV11-2, the J gene TRBJ1-1; D unresolved. Germline V gene sequence: CDR1 SGHAT, CDR2 FQNNGV. The length of the CDR3 is 11 residues. With 5 bases removed from V and 3 bases from J, the gap between germline ends came to 4 bases. The CDR3 DNA sequence: TGTGCCAGCAGCCCCTACACTGAAGCTTTCTTT. This sequence encodes CASSPYTEAFF.

This clonotype was detected ten times or more. The chain is built from TRBV7-3 and TRBJ2-7; D unclear. V shed 5 bases and J shed 3 bases, with 14 bases lying between them. CDR1 is SGHTA and CDR2 is FQGTGA in the germline V gene. The CDR3 has 14 residues. The CDR3 reads CASSAGLGFYEQYF. The CDR3 DNA is TGTGCCAGCAGCGCAGGTTTGGGTTTCTACGAGCAGTACTTC.

This clonotype appeared many times. The V gene is TRBV11-2, the J gene TRBJ2-6; 7 bases are a match to TRBD2. CDR1 and CDR2 from the germline V gene are SGHAT and FQNNGV. After removal of 5 bases from V and 0 bases from J, the junction contained 1 base not matched to a gene. The length of the CDR3 is 15 residues. The CDR3 region is CASSPGGSGANVLTF. As DNA, the CDR3 is TGTGCCAGCAGCCCGGGGGGCTCTGGGGCCAACGTCCTGACTTTC.

This clonotype is medium-sized. The chain uses TRBV6-5 and TRBJ1-5, with unresolved D. Germline-derived CDR1 and CDR2 are MNHEY and SVGAGI. The CDR3 consists of 14 residues. V was trimmed by 6 bases and J by 0 bases, leaving 9 bases between them. The CDR3 DNA sequence: TGTGCCAGCAGAGGACGGAATAGCAATCAGCCCCAGCATTTT. Its translation is CASRGRNSNQPQHF.

The chain uses TRBV14 and TRBJ2-7; maybe TRBD2 (6 bases). The CDR3 is 15 amino acids. The germline V gene encodes CDR1 SGHDN and CDR2 FVKESK. The V end lost 3 bases, the J end lost 0 bases, and 12 bases lay between the germline ends. CDR3 residues: CASSHRETVSYEQYF. For the CDR3, the DNA is TGTGCCAGCAGCCATCGGGAGACAGTCTCCTACGAGCAGTACTTC.

In its sample, this clonotype was seen many times. The chain couples TRBV5-1 to TRBJ2-5; the D is unclear. Per the germline V gene, CDR1 is SGHRS and CDR2 is YFSETQ. V gave up 5 bases and J gave up 2 bases, with 7 bases separating them. The CDR3 runs to 12 residues. This chain's CDR3 is CASRNGQETQYF. The CDR3 DNA follows: TGCGCCAGCAGAAACGGACAAGAGACCCAGTACTTC.

This clonotype was observed at least ten times. The rearrangement joins TRBV18 to TRBJ2-1, with D possibly matching TRBD2 (6 bases). Looked up from germline, CDR1 is KGHSH and CDR2 is LQKENI. CDR3 length equals 13 residues. V lost 3 bases, J lost 3 bases, and 6 bases lay in between. Here the CDR3 reads CASSPTSYNEQFF. The DNA of the CDR3 is TGTGCCAGCTCACCGACTAGCTACAATGAGCAGTTCTTC.

This clonotype was seen at least ten times. The chain uses TRBV5-4 and TRBJ1-4; D is perhaps TRBD1 (5 bases). The CDR3 runs to 17 residues. Trimming removed 4 bases from V and 7 bases from J, with 23 bases in between. The germline V gene has CDR1 SGHNT and CDR2 YYREEE (reference sequence). CDR3 nucleotide sequence: TGTGCCAGCAGCCTCACGGGACTCTCACACTTATCTGAAAAACTGTTTTTT. Amino acids: CASSLTGLSHLSEKLFF. Complete variable domain (other parts from reference TRBV5-4 and TRBJ1-4): ETGVTQSPTHLIKTRGQQVTLRCSSQSGHNTVSWYQQALGQGPQFIFQYYREEENGRGNFPPRFSGLQFPNYSSELNVNALELDDSALYLCASSLTGLSHLSEKLFFGSGTQLSVL.

This clonotype was observed many times. The chain has TRBV4-1 and TRBJ1-2; D might be TRBD1 (5 bases). The CDR3 covers 15 residues. The ends were cut back, 0 bases at V and 8 bases at J, with 16 bases in the middle. Germline values: CDR1 MGHRA, CDR2 YSYEKL. Written as DNA, the CDR3 is TGCGCCAGCAGCCAAGATCTCCTGGGGGAGAGGGGCTACACCTTC. Translated, it gives CASSQDLLGERGYTF.

This clonotype was detected many times. This chain connects TRBV3-1 to TRBJ2-5; D tentatively reads TRBD1 or TRBD2 (5 bases each). Trimming cost V 4 bases and J 4 bases, with 22 bases left between them. Germline CDR1 is LGHDT and CDR2 is YNNKEL (reference sequence). The CDR3 contains 17 residues. Here the CDR3 reads CASSRSFRDLGGETQYF. The CDR3 DNA sequence: TGTGCCAGCAGCCGATCTTTCCGGGACCTCGGAGGAGAGACCCAGTACTTC.

This clonotype was seen at least ten times. This chain links TRBV7-6 with TRBJ2-2; unclear D gene. The V gene's germline CDR1 is SGHVS and CDR2 FNYEAQ. The CDR3 spans 15 residues. Trimming pared 0 bases from V and 3 bases from J, leaving 8 bases between. CDR3 bases: TGTGCCAGCAGCTTAGCGGCCGTTCACACCGGGGAGCTGTTTTTT. It specifies CASSLAAVHTGELFF. Full variable domain (missing parts from reference TRBV7-6 and TRBJ2-2): GAGVSQSPRYKVTKRGQDVALRCDPISGHVSLYWYRQALGQGPEFLTYFNYEAQQDKSGLPNDRFSAERPEGSISTLTIQRTEQRDSAMYRCASSLAAVHTGELFFGEGSRLTVL.

This clonotype appeared many times. The J gene is TRBJ2-1, the V gene TRBV7-2; 8 positions agree with TRBD2. Trimming at V came to 5 bases and at J to 11 bases, leaving 14 bases not matched to a gene. The CDR3 is 15 residues long. The germline V gene has CDR1 SGHTA and CDR2 FQGNSA. CDR3 in amino acids: CASSPLAGTHEKQFF. The CDR3 bases are TGTGCCAGCAGCCCGCTAGCGGGCACCCACGAAAAGCAGTTCTTC.

The chain carries TRBV30 and TRBJ2-7; 7 nucleotides align to TRBD1. The V gene end was trimmed by 3 bases and the J gene end by 3 bases; junction bases not matched to a gene: 8. CDR1 is GTSNPN, CDR2 SVGIG, per germline (reference sequence). The CDR3 spans 14 residues. Here the CDR3 DNA reads TGTGCCTGGAGAGATGGGACAGACTTCTACGAGCAGTACTTC. Its protein is CAWRDGTDFYEQYF.

The rearrangement uses TRBV9 and TRBJ2-7, with D hard to call. V was trimmed by 2 bases and J by 3 bases, leaving 3 bases between them. Germline assignment: CDR1 SGDLS and CDR2 YYNGEE. This CDR3 is built from 11 residues. CDR3 protein: CASSVYYEQYF. For the CDR3, the DNA is TGTGCCAGCAGCGTTTACTACGAGCAGTACTTC.

This clonotype was observed at least ten times. The chain recombines TRBV10-3 with TRBJ1-2, with D unresolved. CDR3 length: 13 amino acids. V dropped 5 bases and J dropped 1 base, with 8 bases sitting between them. CDR1 is ENHRY, CDR2 SYGVKD, per germline. CDR3 in amino acids: CAISPDLNYGYTF. The DNA of the CDR3 is TGTGCCATCAGTCCCGATCTTAACTATGGCTACACCTTC.

This clonotype has a count of ten or more. This sequence joins TRBV11-2 and TRBJ2-1; 12 nucleotides agree with TRBD2. Trimming cost V 5 bases and J 4 bases; bases outside gene matches: 3. Germline V lookup: CDR1 SGHAT, CDR2 FQNNGV. The CDR3 is 15 residues long. The CDR3 bases are TGTGCCAGCAGCCCCGGGACTAGCGGGTACAATGAGCAGTTCTTC. It specifies CASSPGTSGYNEQFF. Full variable domain (missing parts from reference TRBV11-2 and TRBJ2-1): EAGVAQSPRYKIIEKRQSVAFWCNPISGHATLYWYQQILGQGPKLLIQFQNNGVVDDSQLPKDRFSAERLKGVDSTLKIQPAKLEDSAVYLCASSPGTSGYNEQFFGPGTRLTVL.

The chain combines TRBV2 with TRBJ1-2; D gene unclear. Trimming cost V 7 bases and J 6 bases, with 15 bases left between them. The germline V gene encodes CDR1 SNHLY and CDR2 FYNNEI. The CDR3 spans 13 residues. The CDR3 reads CASKTDTPHGYTF. DNA for the CDR3: TGTGCCAGCAAAACAGATACCCCCCATGGCTACACCTTC. The entire variable domain, with the rest obtained from reference TRBV2 and TRBJ1-2, is as follows: EPEVTQTPSHQVTQMGQEVILRCVPISNHLYFYWYRQILGQKVEFLVSFYNNEISEKSEIFDDQFSVERPDGSNFTLKIRSTKLEDSAMYFCASKTDTPHGYTFGSGTRLTVV.